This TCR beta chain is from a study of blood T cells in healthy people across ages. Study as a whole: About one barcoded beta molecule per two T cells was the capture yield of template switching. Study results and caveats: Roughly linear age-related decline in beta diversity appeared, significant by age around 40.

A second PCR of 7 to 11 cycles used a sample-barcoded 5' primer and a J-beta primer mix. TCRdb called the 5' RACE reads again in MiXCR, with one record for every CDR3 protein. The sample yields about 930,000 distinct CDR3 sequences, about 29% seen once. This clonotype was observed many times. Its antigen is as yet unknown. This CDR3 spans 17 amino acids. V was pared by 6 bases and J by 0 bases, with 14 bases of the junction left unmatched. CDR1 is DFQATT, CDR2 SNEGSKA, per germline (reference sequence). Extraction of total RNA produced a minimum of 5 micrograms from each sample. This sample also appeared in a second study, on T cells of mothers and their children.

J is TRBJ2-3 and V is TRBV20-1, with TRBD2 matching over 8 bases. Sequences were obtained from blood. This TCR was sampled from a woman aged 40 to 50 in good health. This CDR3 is CSAEARAGVTSTDTQYF. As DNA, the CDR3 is TGCAGTGCGGAGGCACGAGCGGGGGTTACTAGCACAGATACGCAGTATTTT.